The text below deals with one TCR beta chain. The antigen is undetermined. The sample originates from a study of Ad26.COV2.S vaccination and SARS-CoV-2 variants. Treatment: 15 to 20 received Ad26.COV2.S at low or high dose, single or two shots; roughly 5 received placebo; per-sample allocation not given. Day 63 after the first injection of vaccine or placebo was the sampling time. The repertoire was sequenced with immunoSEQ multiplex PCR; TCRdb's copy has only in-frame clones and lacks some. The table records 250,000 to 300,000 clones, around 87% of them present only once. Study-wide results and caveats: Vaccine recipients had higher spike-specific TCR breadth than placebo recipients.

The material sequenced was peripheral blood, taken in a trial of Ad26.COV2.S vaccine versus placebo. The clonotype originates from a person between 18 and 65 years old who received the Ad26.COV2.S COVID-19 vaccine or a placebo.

In DNA form, the CDR3 reads TGTGCCAGCAGCCCAGGGGCCTCCTACGAGCAGTACTTC. This translates into CASSPGASYEQYF. This chain uses TRBV3-1 (or the pseudogene TRBV3-2) with TRBJ2-7; perhaps TRBD1 as D (6 bases). The CDR3 runs to 13 residues. V lost 4 bases to trimming and J lost 0 bases, with 7 bases between them. Germline CDR1 LGHDT, CDR2 YNNKEL (reference sequence).